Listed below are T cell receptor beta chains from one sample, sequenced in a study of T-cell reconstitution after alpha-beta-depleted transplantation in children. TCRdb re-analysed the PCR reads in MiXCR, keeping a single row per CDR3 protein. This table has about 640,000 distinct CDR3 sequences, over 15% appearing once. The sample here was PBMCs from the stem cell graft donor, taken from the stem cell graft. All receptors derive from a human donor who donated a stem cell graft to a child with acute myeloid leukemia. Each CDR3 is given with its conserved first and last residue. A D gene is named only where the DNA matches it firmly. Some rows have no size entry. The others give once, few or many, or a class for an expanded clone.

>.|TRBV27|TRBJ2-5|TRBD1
TGTGCCAGCAGGATGGGGGACAGGGGCCAAGAGACCCAGTACTTC
CASRMGDRGQETQYF
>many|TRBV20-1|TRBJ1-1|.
TGCAGTGCTAGATCGACAGGCAACACTGAAGCTTTCTTT
CSARSTGNTEAFF
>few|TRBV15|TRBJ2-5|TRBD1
TGTGCCACCAGCAGAGAAAGTCGGACGGACAGGGGGCCTCAAGAGACCCAGTACTTC
CATSRESRTDRGPQETQYF
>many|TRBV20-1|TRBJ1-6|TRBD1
TGCAGTGCTAGAAAGGGGGCGACCTATAATTCACCCCTCCACTTT
CSARKGATYNSPLHF
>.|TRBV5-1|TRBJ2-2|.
TGCGCCAGCAGCTGGGTCCTCACCGGGGAGCTGTTTTTT
CASSWVLTGELFF
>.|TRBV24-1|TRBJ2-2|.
TGTGCCACCAGTGACGTGGGGGTAGACACCGGGGAGCTGTTTTTT
CATSDVGVDTGELFF
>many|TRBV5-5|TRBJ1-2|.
TGTGCCAGCAGCCCCGAAAGCTATGGCTACACCTTC
CASSPESYGYTF
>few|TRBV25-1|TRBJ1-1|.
TGTGCCAGCCTCGATGGGGGGTTCGGCACTGAAGCTTTCTTT
CASLDGGFGTEAFF
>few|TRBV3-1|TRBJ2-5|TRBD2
TGTGCCAGCAGCCAAGCTAGCGGCGAGACCCAGTACTTC
CASSQASGETQYF
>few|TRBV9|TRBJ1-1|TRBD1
TGTGCCAGCAGCGGGGGGGACAGGCAGACCTTTGAAGCTTTCTTT
CASSGGDRQTFEAFF
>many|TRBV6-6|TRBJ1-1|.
TGTGCCAGCAGCCGGGGGCCGGGCACTGAAGCTTTCTTT
CASSRGPGTEAFF
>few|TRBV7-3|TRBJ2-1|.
TGTGCCAGCAGCTTGGAAGACGGATCTTACAATGAGCAGTTCTTC
CASSLEDGSYNEQFF
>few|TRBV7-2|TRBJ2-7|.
TGTGCCAGCAGCTTCCAAACCGGGACTGCGCCCTTGGAGCAGTACTTC
CASSFQTGTAPLEQYF
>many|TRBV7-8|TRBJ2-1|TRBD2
TGTGCCAGCAGCTTCGAGAGACTAGCGGTTTACAATGAGCAGTTCTTC
CASSFERLAVYNEQFF
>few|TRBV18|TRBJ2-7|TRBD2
TGTGCCAGCTCACCATGGCTAGCGGGGAACTACGAGCAGTACTTC
CASSPWLAGNYEQYF
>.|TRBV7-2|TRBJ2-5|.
TGTGCCAGCAGCTTCGGGCGGATCCAAGAGACCCAGTACTTC
CASSFGRIQETQYF
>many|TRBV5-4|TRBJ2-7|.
TGTGCCAGCAGCTTGGGGGGGCTCGCCTACGAGCAGTACTTC
CASSLGGLAYEQYF
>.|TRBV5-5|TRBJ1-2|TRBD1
TGTGCCAGCAGCCCCGGACAGGGCTTAGCTAACTATGGCTACACCTTC
CASSPGQGLANYGYTF
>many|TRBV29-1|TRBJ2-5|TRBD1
TGCAGCGCTACAGGGGGAGGACAAGAGACCCAGTACTTC
CSATGGGQETQYF
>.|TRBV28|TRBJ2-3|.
TGTGCCAGCACGGGTAACGGGGTTTATCACAATACGCAGTATTTT
CASTGNGVYHNTQYF
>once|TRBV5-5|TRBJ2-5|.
TGTGCCAGCAGCTCCGGGGGCTTAGAGACCCAGTACTTC
CASSSGGLETQYF
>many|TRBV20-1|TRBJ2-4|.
TGCAGTGCTAGCTCCCCAGCCAAAAACATTCAGTACTTC
CSASSPAKNIQYF
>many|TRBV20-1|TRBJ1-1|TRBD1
TGCAGTGCTAGAGAACAGGGGACGACTGAAGCTTTCTTT
CSAREQGTTEAFF
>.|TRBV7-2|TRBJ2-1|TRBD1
TGTGCCAGCAGCTGGAGGCCGGGACAGGTTGTCGATGAGCAGTTCTTC
CASSWRPGQVVDEQFF